This TCR beta chain derives from a study of T cell changes during pregnancy in multiple sclerosis. Per the germline V gene, CDR1 is MGHRA and CDR2 is YSYEKL. Trimming shortened V by 2 bases and J by 0 bases, and 13 bases separated the two germline ends. The CDR3 is 17 residues long. The data were produced by immunoSEQ multiplex PCR, yet TCRdb's version contains in-frame clones alone and is incomplete. In the table there are approximately 29,000 clones, about 89% of which are singletons. The chain couples TRBV4-1 to TRBJ1-4; D perhaps matches TRBD1 (5 bases). This specimen was CD8+ T cells from peripheral blood mononuclear cells, taken before pregnancy. This TCR was sampled from a female donor with multiple sclerosis, enrolled in a pregnancy study. CDR3 in amino acids: CASSQIGRAATNEKLFF. The CDR3 bases are TGCGCCAGCAGCCAAATCGGCAGGGCCGCAACTAATGAAAAACTGTTTTTT.